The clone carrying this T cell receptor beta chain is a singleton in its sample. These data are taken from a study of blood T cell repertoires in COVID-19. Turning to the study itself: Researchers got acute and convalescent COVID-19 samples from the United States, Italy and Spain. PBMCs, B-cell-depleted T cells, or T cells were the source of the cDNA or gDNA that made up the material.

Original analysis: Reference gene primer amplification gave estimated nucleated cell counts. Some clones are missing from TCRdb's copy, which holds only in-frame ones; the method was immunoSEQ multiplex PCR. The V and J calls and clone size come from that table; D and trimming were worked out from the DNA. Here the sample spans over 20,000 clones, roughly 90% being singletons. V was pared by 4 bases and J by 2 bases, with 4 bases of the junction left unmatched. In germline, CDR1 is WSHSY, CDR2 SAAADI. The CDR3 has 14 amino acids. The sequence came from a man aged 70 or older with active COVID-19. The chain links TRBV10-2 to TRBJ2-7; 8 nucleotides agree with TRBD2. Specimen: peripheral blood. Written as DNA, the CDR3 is TGCGCCAGCAGTGTTCGGGAGGGAACCTACGAGCAGTACTTC. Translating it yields CASSVREGTYEQYF.